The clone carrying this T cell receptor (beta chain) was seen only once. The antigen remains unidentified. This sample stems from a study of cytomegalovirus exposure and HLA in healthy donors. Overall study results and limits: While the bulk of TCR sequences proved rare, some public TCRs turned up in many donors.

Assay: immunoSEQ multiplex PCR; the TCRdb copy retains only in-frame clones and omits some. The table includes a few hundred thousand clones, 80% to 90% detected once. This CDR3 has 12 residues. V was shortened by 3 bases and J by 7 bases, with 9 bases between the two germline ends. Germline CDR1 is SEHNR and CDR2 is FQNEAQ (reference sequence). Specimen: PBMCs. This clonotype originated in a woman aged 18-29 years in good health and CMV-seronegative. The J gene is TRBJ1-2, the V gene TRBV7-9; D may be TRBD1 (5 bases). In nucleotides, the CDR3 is TGTGCCAGCAGCTTTTCGGGGGGTGGCTACACCTTC. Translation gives CASSFSGGGYTF.